These 30 T cell receptor beta chains were sequenced from one sample in a study of blood T cells in healthy people across ages. A sample-barcoded 5' primer and a J-beta primer mix were used in a second PCR of roughly 6 to 11 cycles. Each CDR3 protein is one row after TCRdb ran MiXCR on the 5' RACE reads. The data show fewer than 1,000,000 distinct CDR3 sequences, with about 42% seen just once and around a sixth held by the top ten. The sample was blood. These receptors originate from a man older than 75 in good health.

The chain has TRBV30 and TRBJ2-1, with D possibly TRBD2 on 5 matching bases. The DNA matches TRBJ2-7 better at its end, which makes the J call doubtful. CDR1 and CDR2 (germline): GTSNPN, SVGIG (reference sequence). This CDR3 region has 13 residues. The CDR3 region is CAWSGRGNLGQYF. In nucleotides, the CDR3 is TGTGCCTGGAGTGGACGGGGTAATTTGGGGCAGTACTTC.

V gene TRBV7-6 combines with J gene TRBJ1-4; 11 nucleotides align to TRBD1. CDR1 and CDR2 from the germline V gene are SGHVS and FNYEAQ. The trim removed 1 base at V and 7 bases at J, leaving 5 bases unmatched. The CDR3 sequence is 16 residues long. The CDR3 coding sequence is TGTGCCAGCAGCTTAGGGACAGGGGGCCTCAGTGAAAAACTGTTTTTT. It specifies CASSLGTGGLSEKLFF.

V gene TRBV12-3 or TRBV12-4 combines with J gene TRBJ2-7; the D is unclear. V was clipped by 6 bases and J by 7 bases, with 19 bases between them. This CDR3 has 14 amino acids. Written as DNA, the CDR3 is TGTGCCAGCAGCATCGGGCAGATCTACAATGAGCAGTACTTC. Residues: CASSIGQIYNEQYF.

V usage is TRBV6-2 or TRBV6-3 and J usage is TRBJ2-5, with TRBD1 as a possible D gene (5 bases). This CDR3 comprises 15 residues. Per the germline V gene, CDR1 is MNHEY and CDR2 is SVGEGT. The germline V and J ends were trimmed by 4 bases and 4 bases, with 16 bases remaining between them. CDR3 nucleotides: TGTGCCAGCAGTTCTCCGTTGGGAAGGGGAGAGACCCAGTACTTC. Translated, it gives CASSSPLGRGETQYF.

Notes on this clonotype: Germline and junction disagree at one end, which may indicate a read error. This sequence joins TRBV7-2 and TRBJ2-3; D possibly corresponds to TRBD2 (5 bases). The CDR3 loop spans 16 amino acids. Per the germline V gene, CDR1 is SGHTA and CDR2 is FQGNSA. The CDR3, as DNA: TGTGTCAGCAGCTTTCAGAGCGGAGCTAGCACAGATACGCAGTATTTT. Translation: CVSSFQSGASTDTQYF.

The chain has TRBV27 and TRBJ2-5; TRBD1 matches 9 bases. Judging by the DNA end, TRBJ2-7 fits better; the J call may be wrong. The CDR3 totals 14 residues. Germline V CDR1 and CDR2: MNHEY, SMNVEV (reference sequence). DNA for the CDR3: TGTGCCAGCAGTTTAACCGGGACAGGGAGCGAGCAGTACTTC. Translated, it gives CASSLTGTGSEQYF.

This clonotype appeared many times. V gene TRBV28 combines with J gene TRBJ2-1, with 10 bases that match TRBD1. The CDR3 is made up of 15 amino acids. Germline-derived CDR1 and CDR2 are MDHEN and SYDVKM. V lost 6 bases to trimming and J lost 8 bases; unmatched junction nucleotides: 10. The CDR3 is CASSLTGGGKDEQFF. Written as DNA, the CDR3 is TGTGCCAGCAGCCTGACAGGGGGCGGCAAGGATGAGCAGTTCTTC.

In this sample, this clonotype turned up a few times. The CDR3 bases are TGTGCCAGCAGCAATAGCGGTAGGGAGACCCAGTACTTC. Protein: CASSNSGRETQYF. The chain employs TRBV12-3 or TRBV12-4 and TRBJ2-7; weak D call: TRBD2 (6 bases). The J call is in doubt because the DNA end fits TRBJ2-5 better. This CDR3 is built from 13 residues.

This clonotype turned up a few times. The gene calls are TRBV20-1 and TRBJ2-5; unclear D gene. Germline CDR1 is DFQATT and CDR2 is SNEGSKA (reference sequence). V lost 4 bases and J lost 5, with 17 bases in between. The CDR3 is 14 amino acids. DNA of the CDR3: TGCAGTGCTACCACTCCGATTGAAGGCGAGACCCAGTACTTC. Its translation is CSATTPIEGETQYF.

Concerning this clonotype itself: A much bigger clone sits one base away, suggesting this may be a read error. The rearrangement links TRBV20-1 to TRBJ2-7, with 9 bases identical to TRBD2. The CDR3 totals 15 residues. The V gene's germline CDR1 is DFQATT and CDR2 SNEGSKA (reference sequence). The trim removed 2 bases at V and 5 bases at J, leaving 10 bases unmatched. CDR3 sequence (DNA): TGCAGTGCTAGACCGGCGGGAGGGTCGCCCCACGAGCAGTACTTC. Translating it yields CSARPAGGSPHEQYF.

This clonotype occurred once. The chain uses TRBV18 and TRBJ1-1; no firm D call. CDR1 and CDR2 from the germline V gene are KGHSH and LQKENI. Between the trimmed V and J ends, which lost 2 bases and 8 bases, there was a span of 12 bases. The CDR3 is made up of 13 amino acids. DNA of the CDR3: TGTGCCAGCTCACCAGACCAGACTGGGGAAGCTTTCTTT. It specifies CASSPDQTGEAFF. Together with reference TRBV18 and TRBJ1-1, the CDR3 gives the full variable domain: NAGVMQNPRHLVRRRGQEARLRCSPMKGHSHVYWYRQLPEEGLKFMVYLQKENIIDESGMPKERFSAEFPKEGPSILRIQQVVRGDSAAYFCASSPDQTGEAFFGQGTRLTVV.

This clonotype came up a few times. This chain connects TRBV6-5 to TRBJ2-3, with D possibly matching TRBD2 (6 bases). V gave up 2 bases and J gave up 0 bases, with 15 bases separating them. This CDR3 is 17 amino acids long. Per germline, CDR1 MNHEY and CDR2 SVGAGI. The CDR3 region is CASSYLPSDSSTDTQYF. In DNA form, the CDR3 reads TGTGCCAGCAGTTACCTTCCTAGCGACTCTAGCACAGATACGCAGTATTTT.

This rearrangement joins TRBV5-6 to TRBJ1-2; maybe TRBD1 (6 bases). In germline, CDR1 is SGHDT, CDR2 YYEEEE. Trimming shortened V by 4 bases and J by 11 bases, and 21 bases separated the two germline ends. The CDR3 extends over 14 amino acids. The CDR3 loop reads CASSTVVKGVGYTF. The CDR3 nucleotides read TGTGCCAGCAGCACCGTCGTGAAGGGGGTGGGATACACCTTC. Full variable domain (remainder filled in from reference TRBV5-6 and TRBJ1-2): DAGVTQSPTHLIKTRGQQVTLRCSPKSGHDTVSWYQQALGQGPQFIFQYYEEEERQRGNFPDRFSGHQFPNYSSELNVNALLLGDSALYLCASSTVVKGVGYTFGSGTRLTVV.

A word on this clonotype: A junction boundary mismatches the germline segment, possibly from a read error. The chain employs TRBV6-1 and TRBJ2-1; 7 bases line up with TRBD1. CDR1 is MNHNS, CDR2 SASEGT, per germline. The length of the CDR3 is 14 residues. The CDR3: CTSIATGPGNEQFF. DNA for the CDR3: TGTACCAGCATTGCGACAGGGCCGGGGAATGAGCAGTTCTTC.

The chain joins TRBV10-2 to TRBJ2-5; D is perhaps TRBD2 (7 bases). Germline values: CDR1 WSHSY, CDR2 SAAADI. The CDR3 sequence is 13 residues long. V dropped 10 bases and J dropped 5 bases, with 17 bases sitting between them. In DNA, the CDR3 is TGCGCCACAAGGGAGGGGGGCCGGGAGACCCAGTACTTC. Its translation is CATREGGRETQYF.

The chain carries TRBV4-1 and TRBJ1-5; 8 positions agree with TRBD1. This CDR3 is 17 amino acids long. Trimming took 0 bases from V and 1 from J; bases not matched to a gene: 5. Germline V CDR1 and CDR2: MGHRA, YSYEKL. In DNA, the CDR3 is TGCGCCAGCAGCCAAGACCCTGGGACAGGAAGCAATCAGCCCCAGCATTTT. The encoded protein is CASSQDPGTGSNQPQHF.

This clonotype was seen once. A read error may be the cause here, since a much bigger clone is one base away. In DNA form, the CDR3 reads TGTGCCAGCAGTCCTGCAGGGAATGGGAGGTATGGCTACACCTTC. Translated: CASSPAGNGRYGYTF. This chain joins TRBV12-3 or TRBV12-4 and TRBJ1-2; possible D gene TRBD1, 5 bases. This CDR3 is built from 15 residues. V lost 5 bases and J 5 bases, leaving 18 bases between the germline ends.

The chain carries TRBV5-1 and TRBJ2-5, with a weak D call TRBD2 (5 bases). The length of the CDR3 is 15 residues. Trimming shortened V by 0 bases and J by 2 bases, and 11 bases separated the two germline ends. Germline assignment: CDR1 SGHRS and CDR2 YFSETQ. CDR3 residues: CASSLGGEHQETQYF. CDR3 DNA sequence: TGCGCCAGCAGCTTGGGGGGAGAGCATCAAGAGACCCAGTACTTC.

The J gene is TRBJ2-7, the V gene TRBV7-3; either TRBD1 or TRBD2 may supply D (6 bases each). This CDR3 region has 13 residues. Trimming left V 5 bases short and J 4 bases short, with 12 bases between. Looked up from germline, CDR1 is SGHTA and CDR2 is FQGTGA. CDR3 amino acids: CASSQGGHYEQYF. Written as DNA, the CDR3 is TGTGCCAGCAGCCAAGGGGGGCATTACGAGCAGTACTTC.

A few counts support this clonotype. This rearrangement joins TRBV29-1 to TRBJ2-7; weak D call: TRBD1 (5 bases). The CDR3 spans 14 residues. Trimming removed 4 bases at V and 5 bases at J, with 18 bases between. Germline CDR1 and CDR2: SQVTM and ANQGSEA. The CDR3 is CSVVWWQGGDEQYF. The DNA of the CDR3 is TGCAGCGTTGTTTGGTGGCAGGGTGGCGACGAGCAGTACTTC.

This clonotype has more than one count but fewer than ten. V is TRBV28 and J is TRBJ2-5; weak D call: TRBD2 (6 bases). Between the trimmed V and J ends, which lost 6 bases and 8 bases, there was a span of 19 bases. CDR1 and CDR2 (germline): MDHEN, SYDVKM. There are 14 residues in the CDR3. CDR3 DNA: TGTGCCAGCAGGCCGGGACTGGGAGTGGAAACCCAGTACTTC. The encoded protein is CASRPGLGVETQYF.

This clonotype was detected ten times or more. The rearrangement joins TRBV4-3 to TRBJ2-7, with D perhaps matching TRBD1 or TRBD2 (5 bases each). CDR3 length: 14 amino acids. The V gene's germline CDR1 is LGHNA and CDR2 YSLEER. V shed 2 bases and J shed 7 bases, with 15 bases lying between them. The CDR3 nucleotides are TGCGCCAGCAGCCAAAAGGGGAGTCCGGGTGAGCAGTACTTC. It codes for CASSQKGSPGEQYF.

Of note for this clonotype: One junction end disagrees with the germline gene, perhaps due to a read error. The chain carries TRBV28 and TRBJ1-5, with 7 bases identical to TRBD1. The CDR3 extends over 13 amino acids. The V gene's germline CDR1 is MDHEN and CDR2 SYDVKM. The CDR3 DNA sequence: TGTGCCGGCAGAGACAGGGTACTCGATCCCCAGCATTTT. Translation gives CAGRDRVLDPQHF.

This clonotype was observed a handful of times. The chain recombines TRBV12-3 or TRBV12-4 with TRBJ2-1; TRBD1 aligns across 7 bases. TRBJ2-7 matches the DNA end more closely, so the J call is doubtful. This CDR3 is 14 amino acids long. The DNA of the CDR3 is TGTGCCAGCATTGGGGACAGATCCTACAATGAGCAGTACTTC. Translation: CASIGDRSYNEQYF.

This clonotype occurred many times. V is TRBV11-3 and J is TRBJ1-1; maybe TRBD1 (5 bases). This CDR3 region has 15 residues. Trimming took off 1 base at V and 7 bases at J, with 16 bases between the two ends. Germline-derived CDR1 and CDR2 are SGHNT and YENEEA. CDR3 sequence reads: CASSLGGSKTVEAFF. CDR3 nucleotides: TGTGCCAGCAGCTTAGGGGGCTCTAAAACAGTTGAAGCTTTCTTT.

This clonotype was picked up a small number of times. This sequence joins TRBV3-1 and TRBJ2-7; D might be TRBD1 or TRBD2, each matching 5 bases. Germline V gene data show CDR1 as LGHDT and CDR2 as YNNKEL (reference sequence). This CDR3 has 14 residues. Trimming left V 4 bases short and J 2 bases short, with 12 bases between. CDR3 in amino acids: CASSPGRLPYEQYF. The CDR3 nucleotides are TGTGCCAGCAGCCCGGGACGGCTCCCCTACGAGCAGTACTTC.

This clonotype was recorded a few times. This chain's CDR3 is CASSAATGNSETQYF. Here the CDR3 DNA reads TGTGCCAGCAGCGCAGCGACAGGGAATTCAGAGACCCAGTACTTC. The chain uses TRBV7-9 and TRBJ2-5; 7 bases are shared with TRBD1. Looked up from germline, CDR1 is SEHNR and CDR2 is FQNEAQ (reference sequence). J gave up 4 bases and V 5 bases, and 10 bases lay outside the gene matches. This CDR3 comprises 15 residues.

As concerns this clonotype: A much more abundant neighbour one base away suggests this may be a read error. The CDR3 sequence is CSGESGDTQYF. Written as DNA, the CDR3 is TGCAGCGGTGAAAGTGGAGATACGCAGTATTTT. J is TRBJ2-3 and V is TRBV29-1; unclear D gene. Germline V lookup: CDR1 SQVTM, CDR2 ANQGSEA. The length of the CDR3 is 11 residues.

As DNA, the CDR3 is TGTGCCAGCAGCGTACCAGCCGTGGATACGCAGTATTTT. This codes for CASSVPAVDTQYF. The chain carries TRBV7-2 and TRBJ2-3; D remains ambiguous. CDR1 and CDR2 from the germline V gene are SGHTA and FQGNSA. The length of the CDR3 is 13 residues. Trimming removed 5 bases from V and 6 bases from J, with 12 bases in between.

About this clonotype: A junction boundary mismatches the germline segment, possibly from a read error. Here the CDR3 reads CSAGGAEADTHYF. The CDR3 DNA reads as TGCAGTGCCGGCGGGGCCGAGGCAGATACGCATTATTTT. The chain links TRBV20-1 to TRBJ2-3, with a possible D match to TRBD2 (6 bases). The germline CDR1 and CDR2 sequences are DFQATT and SNEGSKA (reference sequence). This CDR3 has 13 amino acids.